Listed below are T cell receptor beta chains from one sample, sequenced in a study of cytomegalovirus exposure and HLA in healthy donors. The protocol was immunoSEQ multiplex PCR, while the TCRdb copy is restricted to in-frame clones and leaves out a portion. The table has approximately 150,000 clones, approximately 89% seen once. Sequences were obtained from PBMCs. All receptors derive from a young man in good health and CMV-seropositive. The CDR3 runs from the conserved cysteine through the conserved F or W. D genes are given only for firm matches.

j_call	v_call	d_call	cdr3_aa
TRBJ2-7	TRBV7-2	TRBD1	CASSLSRGLTYEQYF
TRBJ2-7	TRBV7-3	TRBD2	CASSLNRAGGRSEQYF
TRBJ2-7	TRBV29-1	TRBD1	CSVARGNRDEQYF
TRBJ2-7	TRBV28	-	CASSSAGSFDYEQYF
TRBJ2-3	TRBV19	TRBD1	CASSTEQGLAQYF
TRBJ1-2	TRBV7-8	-	CASSSSIRGSPYGYTF
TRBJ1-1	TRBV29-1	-	CSSQGGASPEAFF
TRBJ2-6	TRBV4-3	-	CASSQDTQGSGANVLTF
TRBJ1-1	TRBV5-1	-	CASSSLLNTEAFF
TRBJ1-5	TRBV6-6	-	CAAGISNQPQHF
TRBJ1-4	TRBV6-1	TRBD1	CASSVRGAGEKLFF
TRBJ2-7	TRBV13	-	CASSLGRGYEQYF
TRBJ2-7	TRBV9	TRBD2	CASSPRRGAYEQYF
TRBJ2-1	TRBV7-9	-	CASSPSAGINEQFF
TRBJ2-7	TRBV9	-	CASSGSGQGLRF